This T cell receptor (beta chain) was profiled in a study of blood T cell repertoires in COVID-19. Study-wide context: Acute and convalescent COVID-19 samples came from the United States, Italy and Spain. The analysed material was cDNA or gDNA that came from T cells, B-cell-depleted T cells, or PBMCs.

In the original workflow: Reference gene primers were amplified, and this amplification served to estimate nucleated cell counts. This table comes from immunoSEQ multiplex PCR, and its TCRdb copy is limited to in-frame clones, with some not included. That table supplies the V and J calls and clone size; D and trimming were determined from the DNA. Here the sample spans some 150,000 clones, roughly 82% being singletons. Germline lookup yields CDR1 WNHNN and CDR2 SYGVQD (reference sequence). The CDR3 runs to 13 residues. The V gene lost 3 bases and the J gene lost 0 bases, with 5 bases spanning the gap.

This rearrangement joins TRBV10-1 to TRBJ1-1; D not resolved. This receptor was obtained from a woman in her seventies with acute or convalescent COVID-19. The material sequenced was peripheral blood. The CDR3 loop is CASSDLLNTEAFF. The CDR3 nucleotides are TGCGCCAGCAGTGACCTACTGAACACTGAAGCTTTCTTT.